A selection of T cell receptor beta chains follows, all from one sample in a study of control samples from healthy donors and cancer patients. Profiled with immunoSEQ multiplex PCR; TCRdb holds only in-frame clones, not every one. This sample has more than 150,000 clones, with over 90% found just once. Material: blood. The receptors originated from a man aged 50 or older in good health. Both conserved end residues are part of each CDR3. The D gene is left open where the match is weak. Not every row has a clone size; where given, it reads once, few, many or a size class.

.,TRBJ1-5,TRBV18,.,TGTGCCAGCTCACCCGACTCAGGGAATCAGCCCCAGCATTTT,CASSPDSGNQPQHF
.,TRBJ1-1,TRBV19,.,TGTGCCAGTAGTGTAGGGGGAGTAGCTGAAGCTTTCTTT,CASSVGGVAEAFF
.,TRBJ2-6,TRBV4-2,.,TGTGCCAGCAGCCCGACAGGCTCTGGGGCCAACGTCCTGACTTTC,CASSPTGSGANVLTF
.,TRBJ2-1,TRBV28,.,TGTGCCAGCAGTACGCCGGGACTCCAAAGGGGGCATGAGCAGTTCTTC,CASSTPGLQRGHEQFF
TRBD1,TRBJ2-2,TRBV28,.,TGTGCCAGCGGCCGACAGGGTGCCGGGGAGCTGTTTTTT,CASGRQGAGELFF
TRBD2,TRBJ2-3,TRBV27,.,TGTGCCAGCAAACTAGCGGGAGGGCAGGGTACGCAGTATTTT,CASKLAGGQGTQYF
TRBD2,TRBJ2-3,TRBV5-1,.,TGCGCCAGCAGCTTGGGGATCGCGGGGGTCTCTAGCACAGATACGCAGTATTTT,CASSLGIAGVSSTDTQYF
.,TRBJ2-6,TRBV24-1,once,TGTGCCACCAGTGATTTAAGAACCTCTGGGGCCAACGTCCTGACTTTC,CATSDLRTSGANVLTF
.,TRBJ2-7,TRBV7-2,.,TGTGCCAGCAGCTTAATGCGGAACGAGCAGTACTTC,CASSLMRNEQYF
TRBD2,TRBJ2-5,TRBV5-1,.,TGCGCCAGCAGCTTGTTCCGGGGGGGTGGAGGCGAGACCCAGTACTTC,CASSLFRGGGGETQYF
TRBD2,TRBJ2-1,TRBV5-4,.,TGTGCCAGCAGCTGGGGGGGAGGATCCTACAATGAGCAGTTCTTC,CASSWGGGSYNEQFF
TRBD2,TRBJ2-5,TRBV6-5,once,TGTGCCAGCAGTTACTCCGCGGGAGGGAGGGAGACCCAGTACTTC,CASSYSAGGRETQYF
TRBD1,TRBJ2-7,TRBV5-5,.,TGTGCCAGCAGCTTGGCCGGCCAGGGGGATCTCTACGAGCAGTACTTC,CASSLAGQGDLYEQYF
.,TRBJ2-7,TRBV5-1,.,TGCGCCAGCACCGCTTCGGGATCCCCCTACGAGCAGTACTTC,CASTASGSPYEQYF
.,TRBJ2-3,TRBV28,.,TGTGCCAGCATTTTAGGGGGGAGGAACACAGATACGCAGTATTTT,CASILGGRNTDTQYF
.,TRBJ1-2,TRBV5-5,.,TGTGCCAGCAGCTTGTACCAGAACTATGGCTACACCTTC,CASSLYQNYGYTF
TRBD2,TRBJ2-5,TRBV5-5,.,TGTGCCACCGGGGGGGCGGGAGGCCCCCAAGAGACCCAGTACTTC,CATGGAGGPQETQYF
TRBD1,TRBJ1-5,TRBV29-1,.,TGCAGCGTTGATTCCGGGACAGGGGGTCAGCCCCAGCATTTT,CSVDSGTGGQPQHF
TRBD1,TRBJ1-5,TRBV7-9,.,TGTGCCAGCAGCTCAGCAGGGGGGCATCAGCCCCAGCATTTT,CASSSAGGHQPQHF
TRBD2,TRBJ2-7,TRBV25-1,.,TGTGCCAGCAGTGAATTCGAGCGGGAGGGCCAGTACGAGCAGTACTTC,CASSEFEREGQYEQYF
TRBD1,TRBJ1-4,TRBV2,.,TGTGCCAGCAACCGAGGGACAGGGGGCCGAGAAAAACTGTTTTTT,CASNRGTGGREKLFF
TRBD2,TRBJ2-2,TRBV3-1/TRBV3-2,.,TGTGCCAGCAGCCAAAAGAGACTAGCGGGAGGGTACACCGGGGAGCTGTTTTTT,CASSQKRLAGGYTGELFF
TRBD2,TRBJ2-1,TRBV7-9,once,TGTGCCAGCAGCACTATAGCGGGAGGGCCGGATGAGCAGTTCTTC,CASSTIAGGPDEQFF
.,TRBJ2-1,TRBV2,.,TGTGCCAGCAGTCCACTCAATGAGCAGTTCTTC,CASSPLNEQFF
TRBD1,TRBJ1-2,TRBV27,.,TGTGCCAGCAGTTTATCTCCGGGACAGGGGTCCTATGGCTACACCTTC,CASSLSPGQGSYGYTF
.,TRBJ2-1,TRBV24-1,.,TGTGCCACCAGTCTGGCGGGTGGCTCCTACAATGAGCAGTTCTTC,CATSLAGGSYNEQFF
TRBD1,TRBJ1-6,TRBV19,.,TGTGCCAGTCAACAGGGGCAGTCACCCCTCCACTTT,CASQQGQSPLHF
TRBD1,TRBJ2-7,TRBV5-1,.,TGCGCCAGCATGCGGACAGGGGGCTACGAGCAGTACTTC,CASMRTGGYEQYF
.,TRBJ1-5,TRBV10-3,.,TGTGCCATCAGTGAGACACAGGGTAACGGGCAGCCCCAGCATTTT,CAISETQGNGQPQHF
TRBD1,TRBJ1-1,TRBV11-2,.,TGTGCCAGCAGCCCATTGGGACAGAAGAACACTGAAGCTTTCTTT,CASSPLGQKNTEAFF
TRBD1,TRBJ1-2,TRBV9,.,TGTGCCAGCAGCGTAGATCCGGGAAAACAGGGGGGCTACACCTTC,CASSVDPGKQGGYTF
.,TRBJ2-7,TRBV30,.,TGTGCCTATAATCTTAGGGACGGCTACTACGAGCAGTACTTC,CAYNLRDGYYEQYF
TRBD2,TRBJ2-1,TRBV5-1,.,TGCGCCAGCAGCTCGAGTGGGACTAGCGGCTACAATGAGCAGTTCTTC,CASSSSGTSGYNEQFF
.,TRBJ1-1,TRBV28,.,TGTGCCAGCAGTTCAACCCGGGAAACTGAAGCTTTCTTT,CASSSTRETEAFF
TRBD1,TRBJ2-1,TRBV2,.,TGTGCCAGCAGTGAAGGGCAGGGGGCTTTGTATGAGCAGTTCTTC,CASSEGQGALYEQFF
.,TRBJ1-3,TRBV29-1,.,TGCAGCGCTAGCCTGGGGGACCGGCGCGGCGGGTCTGGAAACACCATATATTTT,CSASLGDRRGGSGNTIYF
.,TRBJ2-5,TRBV14,.,TGTGCCAGCAGCCCCTTGGATCGACGGGTGGAGGAGACCCAGTACTTC,CASSPLDRRVEETQYF
.,TRBJ1-4,TRBV30,.,TGTGCCTGGAGTGTACGTCTCTTGAAAGGGGGGGGTGAAAAACTGTTTTTT,CAWSVRLLKGGGEKLFF
.,TRBJ2-2,TRBV5-6,.,TGTGCCAGCAGCCTGACCCCCCAGGGCGTGGGCGGGGAGCTGTTTTTT,CASSLTPQGVGGELFF
.,TRBJ2-2,TRBV30,.,TGTGCCTGGAGTACAAGTGGTACCGGGGAGCTGTTTTTT,CAWSTSGTGELFF
TRBD2,TRBJ2-3,TRBV5-1,.,TGCGCCAGCAGCTACCTAGCGGGAGGGCCCGGCCTAAGCACAGATACGCAGTATTTT,CASSYLAGGPGLSTDTQYF
.,TRBJ2-2,TRBV7-3,.,TGTGCCAGCAGCTTAACGCGGCTAGCGCGTACCGGGGAGCTGTTTTTT,CASSLTRLARTGELFF
TRBD2,TRBJ2-7,TRBV7-9,.,TGTGCCAGCAGCCAGGGACTAGCGGGAAGCGAGCAGTACTTC,CASSQGLAGSEQYF
TRBD2,TRBJ2-2,TRBV9,.,TGTGCCAGCAGCGGTGATTTAGGGACTAGCGGAAACACCGGGGAGCTGTTTTTT,CASSGDLGTSGNTGELFF
.,TRBJ1-5,TRBV3-1/TRBV3-2,.,TGTGCCAGCAGCCAAGGCTCGGGGCGAGGCGCGGATAGCAATCAGCCCCAGCATTTT,CASSQGSGRGADSNQPQHF
TRBD1,TRBJ1-2,TRBV29-1,few,TGCAGCGTTCCGGACAGGGCCCACTATGGCTACACCTTC,CSVPDRAHYGYTF
.,TRBJ1-2,TRBV2,.,TGTGCCAGCAGTCGGGACACCAACTATGGCTACACCTTC,CASSRDTNYGYTF
TRBD2,TRBJ2-1,TRBV5-1,once,TGCGCCAGCAGCCCCGGGACTAGCGGGATATACGAGCAGTTCTTC,CASSPGTSGIYEQFF
.,TRBJ1-1,TRBV19,once,TGTGCCAGTAGTAGGGGACTTACGAACACTGAAGCTTTCTTT,CASSRGLTNTEAFF
.,TRBJ2-7,TRBV5-1,.,TGCGCCAGCAGCTTGGATGCAGCCAACTACGAGCAGTACTTC,CASSLDAANYEQYF
.,TRBJ1-1,TRBV20-1,.,TGCAGTGCTCCAGATTTCCCTGAAGCTTTCTTT,CSAPDFPEAFF
.,TRBJ2-2,TRBV5-1,.,TGCGCCAGCAGCTTGGCCGTAACTACCGGGGAGCTGTTTTTT,CASSLAVTTGELFF
TRBD1,TRBJ2-6,TRBV7-9,.,TGTGCCAGCAGCAGATACACAGGGGACTCTGGGGCCAACGTCCTGACTTTC,CASSRYTGDSGANVLTF